This passage covers 15 T cell receptor beta chains from one sample sequenced in a study of shared clonotypes between healthy human individuals. Assay used: immunoSEQ multiplex PCR; TCRdb lists only in-frame clones, some missing. The sample carries about 1 million clones, 70% to 80% recorded once. The sample taken for sequencing was memory CD4+ T cells sorted from blood. Subset described: CD45RA-negative fraction. These receptors all stem from a man aged 18 to 29 in good health.

The chain has TRBV5-1 and TRBJ2-1; weak D call: TRBD2 (5 bases). Trimming shortened V by 3 bases and J by 0 bases, and 10 bases separated the two germline ends. CDR1 SGHRS and CDR2 YFSETQ come from the germline V gene. CDR3 length equals 15 residues. The DNA of the CDR3 is TGCGCCAGCAGCTATCTGGGGAGCTCCTACAATGAGCAGTTCTTC. Translation: CASSYLGSSYNEQFF.

This clone was seen only once. The chain links TRBV2 to TRBJ1-4; possibly TRBD1 for D (5 bases). With 6 bases removed from V and 0 bases from J, the gap between germline ends came to 11 bases. In germline, CDR1 is SNHLY, CDR2 FYNNEI. This CDR3 is built from 15 residues. Here the CDR3 DNA reads TGTGCCAGCAGCCGACAGTCTGCAACTAATGAAAAACTGTTTTTT. This translates into CASSRQSATNEKLFF.

The CDR3 DNA follows: TGTGCCAGTAGACCCCAGGGGGGTGTAAGTGAAAAACTGTTTTTT. Amino acid sequence: CASRPQGGVSEKLFF. V and J are TRBV19 and TRBJ1-4, with 7 bases that match TRBD1. CDR3 length: 15 residues. Germline V lookup: CDR1 LNHDA, CDR2 SQIVND (reference sequence). V shed 6 bases, J shed 7 bases, and the junction held 11 bases outside the gene matches.

The gene calls are TRBV7-2 and TRBJ2-2; maybe TRBD2 (6 bases). Germline V gene data show CDR1 as SGHTA and CDR2 as FQGNSA. This CDR3 is built from 16 residues. The V and J ends lost 2 bases and 0 bases respectively, with 10 bases between them. CDR3 loop: CASSLHGGSNTGELFF. The CDR3 bases are TGTGCCAGCAGCTTACATGGGGGGTCGAACACCGGGGAGCTGTTTTTT.

Note on this clone: The sample holds other DNA sequences that translate to the same CDR3. The rearrangement joins TRBV5-1 to TRBJ1-1; D gene uncertain. V gave up 0 bases and J gave up 2 bases, with 8 bases separating them. The CDR3 sequence is 14 residues long. Germline CDR1 reads SGHRS; CDR2 reads YFSETQ. CDR3 coding DNA: TGCGCCAGCAGCTTGGGGCCCACCAACACTGAAGCTTTCTTT. Translation gives CASSLGPTNTEAFF.

J is TRBJ2-5 and V is TRBV5-6, with 9 bases aligning to TRBD2. Germline V gene data show CDR1 as SGHDT and CDR2 as YYEEEE. CDR3 size: 14 residues. Trimming took 4 bases from V and 5 from J; bases not matched to a gene: 6. The CDR3 is CASSVGLAFETQYF. The CDR3 region has the DNA TGTGCCAGCAGCGTCGGACTAGCGTTTGAGACCCAGTACTTC.

The chain recombines TRBV19 with TRBJ1-2; a weak D match, TRBD1 (6 bases). V was clipped by 7 bases and J by 6 bases, with 18 bases between them. The CDR3 is 14 residues long. Germline CDR1 reads LNHDA; CDR2 reads SQIVND (reference sequence). CDR3 residues: CASNPLPQGHGYTF. The CDR3 coding sequence is TGTGCCAGTAACCCTCTCCCACAGGGCCATGGCTACACCTTC.

The rearrangement joins TRBV7-2 to TRBJ1-5; D is ambiguous. Germline CDR1 is SGHTA and CDR2 is FQGNSA. CDR3 length equals 15 residues. The V end was cut by 0 bases, the J end by 9 bases, with 15 bases between. This CDR3 is CASSLASREIRPQHF. The CDR3 DNA reads as TGTGCCAGCAGCTTAGCATCGAGGGAAATCAGGCCCCAGCATTTT. Full variable domain (missing parts from reference TRBV7-2 and TRBJ1-5): GAGVSQSPSNKVTEKGKDVELRCDPISGHTALYWYRQSLGQGLEFLIYFQGNSAPDKSGLPSDRFSAERTGGSVSTLTIQRTQQEDSAVYLCASSLASREIRPQHFGDGTRLSIL.

The rearrangement joins TRBV4-1 to TRBJ1-2, with D tentatively TRBD1 (5 bases). CDR1 is MGHRA and CDR2 is YSYEKL in the germline V gene. Between the trimmed V and J ends, which lost 3 bases and 4 bases, there was a span of 18 bases. The length of the CDR3 is 16 residues. CDR3 residues: CASSQELLGGVYGYTF. In DNA form, the CDR3 reads TGCGCCAGCAGCCAGGAATTGCTCGGGGGGGTCTATGGCTACACCTTC.

The chain carries TRBV2 and TRBJ2-2; D uncertain. The CDR3 length is 15 residues. Germline CDR1 SNHLY, CDR2 FYNNEI. The ends were cut back, 11 bases at V and 1 base at J, with 17 bases in the middle. The CDR3 region is CAVITGAKNTGELFF. As DNA, the CDR3 is TGTGCCGTTATCACGGGTGCAAAGAACACCGGGGAGCTGTTTTTT.

The rearrangement joins TRBV28 to TRBJ1-3; 10 positions agree with TRBD1. The CDR3 length is 15 residues. With 6 bases clipped from V and 0 bases from J, the junction kept 2 bases outside the gene matches. From germline, CDR1 is MDHEN and CDR2 SYDVKM. The CDR3 sequence: CASSRTGGSGNTIYF. DNA for the CDR3: TGTGCCAGCAGCCGGACAGGGGGCTCTGGAAACACCATATATTTT.

This clone has ten or more counts. This chain links TRBV11-2 with TRBJ2-7; D may be TRBD1 (5 bases). V dropped 1 base and J dropped 3 bases, with 13 bases sitting between them. Germline V lookup: CDR1 SGHAT, CDR2 FQNNGV. CDR3 size: 15 residues. The CDR3 region is CASSLGWGGDYEQYF. DNA for the CDR3: TGTGCCAGCAGCTTAGGGTGGGGCGGAGACTACGAGCAGTACTTC.

The chain is built from TRBV19 and TRBJ2-3; D gene uncertain. V lost 1 base to trimming and J lost 0 bases, with 11 bases between them. CDR3 size: 16 residues. From germline, CDR1 is LNHDA and CDR2 SQIVND (reference sequence). The DNA of the CDR3 is TGTGCCAGTAGTATAGGCGGCAAATCTAGCACAGATACGCAGTATTTT. As protein: CASSIGGKSSTDTQYF. The full variable domain, its missing parts supplied by reference TRBV19 and TRBJ2-3, is DGGITQSPKYLFRKEGQNVTLSCEQNLNHDAMYWYRQDPGQGLRLIYYSQIVNDFQKGDIAEGYSVSREKKESFPLTVTSAQKNPTAFYLCASSIGGKSSTDTQYFGPGTRLTVL.

V usage is TRBV7-9 and J usage is TRBJ2-7; 9 nucleotides match TRBD2. There are 15 residues in the CDR3. The ends lost 5 bases at V and 4 bases at J; junction bases unmatched: 9. CDR1 is SEHNR and CDR2 is FQNEAQ in the germline V gene (reference sequence). CDR3 nucleotides: TGTGCCAGCAGCCCCTTGACTAGCGGTCCTTACGAGCAGTACTTC. As protein: CASSPLTSGPYEQYF.

The chain uses TRBV11-2 and TRBJ2-1; 8 positions match TRBD2. Germline V CDR1 and CDR2: SGHAT, FQNNGV. CDR3 length equals 11 residues. The V segment lost 5 bases and the J segment 13 bases; nucleotides outside the gene matches: 4. The CDR3 nucleotides are TGTGCCAGCAGCCCCCGGACTAGCCAGTTCTTC. Amino acids: CASSPRTSQFF.